These T cell receptor beta chains were read from a single sample in a study of cytomegalovirus exposure and HLA in healthy donors. The protocol was immunoSEQ multiplex PCR, while the TCRdb copy is restricted to in-frame clones and leaves out a portion. The data contain roughly 180,000 clones, around nine tenths of them singletons. Sequencing used PBMCs. Receptor source: a man aged 30 to 39 in good health and CMV-seropositive. The CDR3 runs from the conserved cysteine through the conserved F or W. A D gene is named only where the DNA matches it firmly. Clone size appears in some rows only: once, few, many, or a class for an expanded clone.

v_gene: TRBV5-4; d_gene: TRBD2; j_gene: TRBJ2-2; abundance: -; CDR3aa: CASSLALAGVTGELFF; CDR3nt: TGTGCCAGCAGCTTGGCTCTAGCGGGGGTCACCGGGGAGCTGTTTTTT
v_gene: TRBV7-3; d_gene: TRBD1; j_gene: TRBJ2-1; abundance: -; CDR3aa: CASSRTGDEQFF; CDR3nt: TGTGCCAGCAGCCGGACAGGGGATGAGCAGTTCTTC
v_gene: TRBV28; d_gene: -; j_gene: TRBJ1-2; abundance: -; CDR3aa: CASSRRGLDKANYGYTF; CDR3nt: TGTGCCAGCAGTCGAAGGGGATTAGATAAAGCTAACTATGGCTACACCTTC
v_gene: TRBV7-9; d_gene: -; j_gene: TRBJ2-6; abundance: -; CDR3aa: CASSLIIGAGANVLTF; CDR3nt: TGTGCCAGCAGCTTGATTATAGGGGCTGGGGCCAACGTCCTGACTTTC
v_gene: TRBV15; d_gene: TRBD1; j_gene: TRBJ1-5; abundance: -; CDR3aa: CATSHRGSNQPQHF; CDR3nt: TGTGCCACCAGCCACAGGGGGAGCAATCAGCCCCAGCATTTT
v_gene: TRBV7-7; d_gene: TRBD1; j_gene: TRBJ2-1; abundance: -; CDR3aa: CASSQGGQGWNEQFF; CDR3nt: TGTGCTAGCAGCCAGGGGGGACAGGGGTGGAATGAGCAGTTCTTC
v_gene: TRBV7-2; d_gene: -; j_gene: TRBJ1-3; abundance: -; CDR3aa: CASSLDRVVSGNTIYF; CDR3nt: TGTGCCAGCAGCTTAGACAGGGTCGTCTCTGGAAACACCATATATTTT
v_gene: TRBV19; d_gene: -; j_gene: TRBJ2-1; abundance: -; CDR3aa: CASSKGQSDSNEQFF; CDR3nt: TGTGCCAGTAGTAAAGGACAGTCAGATTCCAATGAGCAGTTCTTC
v_gene: TRBV7-2; d_gene: TRBD2; j_gene: TRBJ2-1; abundance: -; CDR3aa: CASSFSGRSSYNEQFF; CDR3nt: TGTGCCAGCAGCTTTAGCGGGAGGTCCTCCTACAATGAGCAGTTCTTC
v_gene: TRBV18; d_gene: TRBD1; j_gene: TRBJ1-5; abundance: once; CDR3aa: CASSPPGQGIGQPQHF; CDR3nt: TGTGCCAGCTCACCCCCGGGACAGGGAATAGGGCAGCCCCAGCATTTT
v_gene: TRBV9; d_gene: -; j_gene: TRBJ2-2; abundance: -; CDR3aa: CASNHGRTGELFF; CDR3nt: TGTGCCAGCAACCATGGGAGGACCGGGGAGCTGTTTTTT
v_gene: TRBV27; d_gene: -; j_gene: TRBJ1-1; abundance: -; CDR3aa: CASSFSNTPEAFF; CDR3nt: TGTGCCAGCAGTTTCAGCAATACCCCTGAAGCTTTCTTT
v_gene: TRBV27; d_gene: TRBD1; j_gene: TRBJ1-4; abundance: -; CDR3aa: CASRPLPGTVYPNEKLFF; CDR3nt: TGTGCCAGCAGACCCCTACCTGGGACAGTATATCCTAATGAAAAACTGTTTTTT
v_gene: TRBV5-6; d_gene: TRBD1; j_gene: TRBJ2-5; abundance: once; CDR3aa: CASLERGTGHQETQYF; CDR3nt: TGTGCCAGCCTAGAACGGGGGACAGGGCACCAAGAGACCCAGTACTTC
v_gene: TRBV5-1; d_gene: -; j_gene: TRBJ2-2; abundance: -; CDR3aa: CASSLAGIGNTGELFF; CDR3nt: TGCGCCAGCAGCTTGGCCGGTATCGGAAACACCGGGGAGCTGTTTTTT
v_gene: TRBV2; d_gene: -; j_gene: TRBJ2-6; abundance: -; CDR3aa: CASTGGVGANVLTF; CDR3nt: TGTGCCAGCACTGGAGGGGTTGGGGCCAACGTCCTGACTTTC
v_gene: TRBV4-2; d_gene: -; j_gene: TRBJ2-7; abundance: -; CDR3aa: CASSQVGDPREQYF; CDR3nt: TGTGCCAGCAGCCAAGTTGGGGACCCTCGGGAGCAGTACTTC
v_gene: TRBV5-6; d_gene: -; j_gene: TRBJ2-1; abundance: -; CDR3aa: CAVGRDKRDNEQFF; CDR3nt: TGTGCGGTGGGGCGGGACAAGCGCGACAATGAGCAGTTCTTC
v_gene: TRBV2; d_gene: TRBD2; j_gene: TRBJ2-1; abundance: -; CDR3aa: CASSVTTEGGQPGDEQFF; CDR3nt: TGTGCCAGCAGTGTGACAACGGAGGGAGGGCAACCGGGGGATGAGCAGTTCTTC
v_gene: TRBV28; d_gene: -; j_gene: TRBJ1-5; abundance: -; CDR3aa: CASSPRLISAQHF; CDR3nt: TGTGCCAGCAGTCCTCGACTCATTTCGGCCCAGCATTTT
v_gene: TRBV11-2; d_gene: -; j_gene: TRBJ2-3; abundance: -; CDR3aa: CASSFHRDIDTQYF; CDR3nt: TGTGCCAGCAGCTTCCACCGGGACATAGATACGCAGTATTTT
v_gene: TRBV5-1; d_gene: TRBD1; j_gene: TRBJ2-3; abundance: -; CDR3aa: CASSLAGRTGAFEHNTDTQYF; CDR3nt: TGCGCCAGCAGCTTGGCCGGCAGGACAGGTGCCTTTGAACATAACACAGATACGCAGTATTTT
v_gene: TRBV6-1; d_gene: -; j_gene: TRBJ2-7; abundance: -; CDR3aa: CASSDGRNYEQYF; CDR3nt: TGTGCCAGCAGTGACGGACGTAACTACGAGCAGTACTTC
v_gene: TRBV9; d_gene: -; j_gene: TRBJ2-1; abundance: -; CDR3aa: CASSVAGLSYNEQFF; CDR3nt: TGTGCCAGCAGCGTAGCAGGGTTAAGTTACAATGAGCAGTTCTTC
v_gene: TRBV7-7; d_gene: TRBD1; j_gene: TRBJ2-3; abundance: -; CDR3aa: CASSPGQGATDTQYF; CDR3nt: TGTGCTAGCAGCCCGGGACAGGGGGCCACAGATACGCAGTATTTT
v_gene: TRBV7-2; d_gene: TRBD1; j_gene: TRBJ2-1; abundance: -; CDR3aa: CASSPGTASYNEQFF; CDR3nt: TGTGCCAGCAGCCCCGGGACAGCCTCCTACAATGAGCAGTTCTTC
v_gene: TRBV6-6; d_gene: -; j_gene: TRBJ1-5; abundance: -; CDR3aa: CASSPGRVGQPQHF; CDR3nt: TGTGCCAGCAGCCCCGGGAGAGTGGGCCAGCCCCAGCATTTT
v_gene: TRBV25-1; d_gene: TRBD1; j_gene: TRBJ1-1; abundance: -; CDR3aa: CASSDPQGEDTEAFF; CDR3nt: TGTGCCAGCAGTGACCCTCAGGGGGAAGACACTGAAGCTTTCTTT
v_gene: TRBV28; d_gene: -; j_gene: TRBJ2-1; abundance: -; CDR3aa: CASSRGTYIFRNEQFF; CDR3nt: TGTGCCAGCAGCCGAGGGACTTACATATTTCGTAATGAGCAGTTCTTC
v_gene: TRBV7-2; d_gene: TRBD1; j_gene: TRBJ1-6; abundance: -; CDR3aa: CASRRQGTSYNSPLHF; CDR3nt: TGTGCCAGCAGACGACAGGGTACATCCTATAATTCACCCCTCCACTTT
v_gene: TRBV7-2; d_gene: -; j_gene: TRBJ2-3; abundance: -; CDR3aa: CASSLVQLSTDTQYF; CDR3nt: TGTGCCAGCAGCTTAGTACAGCTAAGCACAGATACGCAGTATTTT
v_gene: TRBV6-1; d_gene: -; j_gene: TRBJ2-7; abundance: -; CDR3aa: CASRGAYEQYF; CDR3nt: TGTGCCAGCAGGGGCGCCTACGAGCAGTACTTC
v_gene: TRBV5-1; d_gene: TRBD1; j_gene: TRBJ1-5; abundance: -; CDR3aa: CASSSGTGMQPQHF; CDR3nt: TGCGCCAGCAGCTCAGGGACAGGGATGCAGCCCCAGCATTTT
v_gene: TRBV5-5; d_gene: -; j_gene: TRBJ2-7; abundance: -; CDR3aa: CASSLIAVGVGRSEQYF; CDR3nt: TGTGCCAGCAGCTTAATAGCCGTAGGGGTAGGGCGAAGCGAGCAGTACTTC
v_gene: TRBV5-1; d_gene: TRBD1; j_gene: TRBJ2-7; abundance: few; CDR3aa: CASSLSPTGEDEQYF; CDR3nt: TGCGCCAGCAGCTTGTCCCCGACAGGGGAGGACGAGCAGTACTTC
v_gene: TRBV29-1; d_gene: TRBD1; j_gene: TRBJ2-1; abundance: -; CDR3aa: CSVGPTGNEQFF; CDR3nt: TGCAGCGTGGGCCCGACAGGGAATGAGCAGTTCTTC
v_gene: TRBV7-2; d_gene: -; j_gene: TRBJ1-2; abundance: -; CDR3aa: CASSFFVRGYGYTF; CDR3nt: TGTGCCAGCAGCTTTTTCGTCCGGGGCTATGGCTACACCTTC
v_gene: TRBV27; d_gene: -; j_gene: TRBJ1-5; abundance: -; CDR3aa: CASRLGRVGSNQPQHF; CDR3nt: TGTGCCAGCAGACTTGGGCGTGTTGGGAGCAATCAGCCCCAGCATTTT
v_gene: TRBV5-1; d_gene: TRBD2; j_gene: TRBJ2-4; abundance: -; CDR3aa: CASSLDLAGNIQYF; CDR3nt: TGCGCCAGCAGCTTGGACCTAGCGGGGAACATTCAGTACTTC
v_gene: TRBV4-3; d_gene: -; j_gene: TRBJ2-7; abundance: once; CDR3aa: CASSRLRDIRYEQYF; CDR3nt: TGCGCCAGCAGCCGCCTCCGGGATATAAGATACGAGCAGTACTTC
v_gene: TRBV9; d_gene: TRBD1; j_gene: TRBJ1-1; abundance: -; CDR3aa: CASTPGTGNTEAFF; CDR3nt: TGTGCCAGCACACCAGGGACAGGAAACACTGAAGCTTTCTTT